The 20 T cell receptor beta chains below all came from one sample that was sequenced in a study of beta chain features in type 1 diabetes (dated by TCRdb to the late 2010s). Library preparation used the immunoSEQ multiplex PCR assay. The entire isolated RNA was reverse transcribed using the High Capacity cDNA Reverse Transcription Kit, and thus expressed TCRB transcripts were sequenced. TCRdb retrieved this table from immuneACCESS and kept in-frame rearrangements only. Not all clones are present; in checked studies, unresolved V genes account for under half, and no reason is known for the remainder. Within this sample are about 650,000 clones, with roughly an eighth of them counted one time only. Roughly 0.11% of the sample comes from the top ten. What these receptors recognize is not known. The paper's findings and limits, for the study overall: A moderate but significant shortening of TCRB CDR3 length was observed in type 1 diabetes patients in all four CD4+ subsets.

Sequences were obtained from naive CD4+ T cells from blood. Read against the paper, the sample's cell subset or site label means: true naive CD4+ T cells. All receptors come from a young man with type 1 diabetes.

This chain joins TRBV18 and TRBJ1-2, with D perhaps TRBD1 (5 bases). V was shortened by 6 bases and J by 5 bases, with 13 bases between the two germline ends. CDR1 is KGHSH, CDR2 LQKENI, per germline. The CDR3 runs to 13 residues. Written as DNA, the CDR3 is TGTGCCAGCTCCGTAGACAGCGGATATGGCTACACCTTC. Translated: CASSVDSGYGYTF.

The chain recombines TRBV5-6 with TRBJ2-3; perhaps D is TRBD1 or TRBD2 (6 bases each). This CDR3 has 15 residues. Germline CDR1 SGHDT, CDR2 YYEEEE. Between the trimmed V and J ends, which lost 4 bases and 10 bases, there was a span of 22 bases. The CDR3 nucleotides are TGTGCCAGCAGCCGTGGGGCAGGGGCGGAGGGTGCGCAGTATTTT. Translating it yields CASSRGAGAEGAQYF.

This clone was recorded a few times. The CDR3 nucleotides read TGTGCCGCCAGTAGTGTCGCCGGGACAGGGACTGGAGCCAAAAACATTCAGTACTTC. Translation gives CAASSVAGTGTGAKNIQYF. The chain uses TRBV19 and TRBJ2-4, with 9 positions matching TRBD1. Germline CDR1 LNHDA, CDR2 SQIVND (reference sequence). V lost 11 bases and J lost 0; bases outside the gene matches: 20. The CDR3 covers 19 residues.

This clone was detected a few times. The CDR3 DNA follows: TGTGCCAGCAGCTTATACCCACTTGGGGACGAGCAGTACTTC. Its translation is CASSLYPLGDEQYF. The chain joins TRBV13 to TRBJ2-7; D uncertain. Germline V CDR1 and CDR2: PRHDT, FYEKMQ (reference sequence). The CDR3 runs to 14 residues. Trimming removed 2 bases at V and 5 bases at J, with 13 bases between.

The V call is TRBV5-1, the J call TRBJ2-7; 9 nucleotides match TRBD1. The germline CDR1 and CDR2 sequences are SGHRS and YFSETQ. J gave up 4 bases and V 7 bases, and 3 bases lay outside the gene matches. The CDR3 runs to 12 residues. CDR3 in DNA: TGCGCCAGCGCCGACAGGGGGTACGAGCAGTACTTC. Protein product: CASADRGYEQYF.

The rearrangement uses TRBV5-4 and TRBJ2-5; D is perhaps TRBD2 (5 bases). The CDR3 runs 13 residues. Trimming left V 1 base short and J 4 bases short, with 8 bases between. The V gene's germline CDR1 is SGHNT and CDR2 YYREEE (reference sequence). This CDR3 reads CASSLTGSETQYF. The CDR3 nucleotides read TGTGCCAGCAGCTTGACGGGGTCAGAGACCCAGTACTTC.

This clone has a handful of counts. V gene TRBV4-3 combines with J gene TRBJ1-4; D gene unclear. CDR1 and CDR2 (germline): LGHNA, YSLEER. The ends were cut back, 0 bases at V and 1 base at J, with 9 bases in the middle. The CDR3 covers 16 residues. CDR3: CASSQDLQRTNEKLFF. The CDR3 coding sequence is TGCGCCAGCAGCCAAGACTTACAGAGAACTAATGAAAAACTGTTTTTT.

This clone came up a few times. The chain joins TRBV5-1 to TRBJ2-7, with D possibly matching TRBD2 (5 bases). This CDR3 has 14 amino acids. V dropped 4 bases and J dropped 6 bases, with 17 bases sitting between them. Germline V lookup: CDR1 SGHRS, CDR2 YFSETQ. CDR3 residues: CASSDGGEGGEQYF. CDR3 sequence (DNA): TGCGCCAGCAGCGATGGTGGGGAAGGAGGCGAGCAGTACTTC.

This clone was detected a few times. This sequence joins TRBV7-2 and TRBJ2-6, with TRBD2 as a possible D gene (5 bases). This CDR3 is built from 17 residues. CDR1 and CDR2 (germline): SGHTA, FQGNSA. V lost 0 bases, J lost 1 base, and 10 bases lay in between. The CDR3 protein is CASSLAVEVSGANVLTF. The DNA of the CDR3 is TGTGCCAGCAGCTTAGCGGTGGAGGTATCTGGGGCCAACGTCCTGACTTTC.

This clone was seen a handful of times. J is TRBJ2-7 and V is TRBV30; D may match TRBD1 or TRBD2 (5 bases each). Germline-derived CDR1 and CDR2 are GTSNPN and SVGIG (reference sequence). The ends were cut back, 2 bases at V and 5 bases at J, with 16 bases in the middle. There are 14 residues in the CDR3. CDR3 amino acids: CAWSLGPVENEQYF. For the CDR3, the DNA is TGTGCCTGGAGTCTGGGACCAGTGGAGAACGAGCAGTACTTC.

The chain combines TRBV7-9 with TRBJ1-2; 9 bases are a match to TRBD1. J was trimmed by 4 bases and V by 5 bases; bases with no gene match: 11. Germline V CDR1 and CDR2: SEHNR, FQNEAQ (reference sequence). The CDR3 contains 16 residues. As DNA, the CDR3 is TGTGCCAGCAGCGATGGGACAGGGAGTGTGAGCTATGGCTACACCTTC. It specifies CASSDGTGSVSYGYTF.

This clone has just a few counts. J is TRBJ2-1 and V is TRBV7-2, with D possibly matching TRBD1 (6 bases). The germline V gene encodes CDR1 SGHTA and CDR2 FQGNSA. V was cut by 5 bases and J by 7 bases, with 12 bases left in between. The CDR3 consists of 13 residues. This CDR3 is CASSTQGANEQFF. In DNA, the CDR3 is TGTGCCAGCAGCACACAGGGAGCTAATGAGCAGTTCTTC.

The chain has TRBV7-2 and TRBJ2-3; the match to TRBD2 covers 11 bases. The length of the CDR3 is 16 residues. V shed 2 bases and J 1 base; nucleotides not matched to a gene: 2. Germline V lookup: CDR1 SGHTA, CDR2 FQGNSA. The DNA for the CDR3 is TGTGCCAGCAGCTTAATGGGACTAGCGGGCACAGATACGCAGTATTTT. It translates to CASSLMGLAGTDTQYF.

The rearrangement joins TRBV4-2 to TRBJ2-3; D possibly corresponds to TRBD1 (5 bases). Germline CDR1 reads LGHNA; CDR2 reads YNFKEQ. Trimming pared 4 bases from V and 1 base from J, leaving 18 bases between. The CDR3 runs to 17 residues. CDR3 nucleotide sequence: TGTGCCAGCAGCCCTTGGGCCGGTCAGGGCGGCACAGATACGCAGTATTTT. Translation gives CASSPWAGQGGTDTQYF.

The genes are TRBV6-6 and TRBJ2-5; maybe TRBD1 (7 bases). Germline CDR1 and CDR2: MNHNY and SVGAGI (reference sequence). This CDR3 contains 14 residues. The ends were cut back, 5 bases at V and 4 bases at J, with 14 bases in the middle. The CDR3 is CASSDREVGETQYF. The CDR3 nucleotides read TGTGCCAGCAGTGACAGGGAGGTTGGAGAGACCCAGTACTTC.

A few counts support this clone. CDR3 sequence (DNA): TGTGCCAGCAGCTTGGGCGGGACCCAGCATTTT. This encodes CASSLGGTQHF. V usage is TRBV6-5 and J usage is TRBJ1-5, with unresolved D. V lost 6 bases and J lost 11, with 11 bases in between. Germline V gene sequence: CDR1 MNHEY, CDR2 SVGAGI. The CDR3 is 11 amino acids.

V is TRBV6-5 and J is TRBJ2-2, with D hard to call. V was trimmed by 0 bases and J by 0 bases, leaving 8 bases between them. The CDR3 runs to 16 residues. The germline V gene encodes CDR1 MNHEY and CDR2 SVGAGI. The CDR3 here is CASSYSFRSNTGELFF. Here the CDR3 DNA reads TGTGCCAGCAGTTACTCGTTCAGGTCGAACACCGGGGAGCTGTTTTTT.

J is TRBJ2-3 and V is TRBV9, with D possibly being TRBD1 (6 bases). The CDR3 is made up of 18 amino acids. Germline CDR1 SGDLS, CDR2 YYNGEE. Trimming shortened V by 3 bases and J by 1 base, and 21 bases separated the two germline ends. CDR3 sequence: CASSAGGGTGSGTDTQYF. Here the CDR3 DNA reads TGTGCCAGCAGCGCCGGAGGCGGTACAGGGAGCGGCACAGATACGCAGTATTTT.

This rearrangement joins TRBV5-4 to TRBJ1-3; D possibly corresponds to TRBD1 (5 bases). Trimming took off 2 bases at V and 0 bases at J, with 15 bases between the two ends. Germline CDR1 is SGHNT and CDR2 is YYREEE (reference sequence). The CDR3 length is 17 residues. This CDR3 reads CASSLVRGADSGNTIYF. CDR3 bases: TGTGCCAGCAGCTTAGTAAGGGGCGCCGACTCTGGAAACACCATATATTTT.

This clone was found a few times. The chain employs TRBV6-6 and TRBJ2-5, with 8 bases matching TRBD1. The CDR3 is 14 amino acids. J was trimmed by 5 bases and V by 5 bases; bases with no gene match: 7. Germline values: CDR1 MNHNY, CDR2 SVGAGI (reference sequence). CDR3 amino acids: CASSGQGDGETQYF. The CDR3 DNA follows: TGTGCCAGCAGTGGACAGGGTGATGGGGAGACCCAGTACTTC.